These 19 T cell receptor beta chains share one sample of origin, sequenced in a study of cytomegalovirus exposure and HLA in healthy donors. 13 Jbeta primers and 60 Vbeta primers were used for the PCR. Some clones are missing from TCRdb's copy, which holds only in-frame ones; the method was immunoSEQ multiplex PCR. This table has 100,000 to 150,000 clones, roughly 77% appearing once. Material: PBMCs. Source of these receptors: a woman in her thirties in good health and CMV-seronegative.

The V call is TRBV6-5, the J call TRBJ2-1; D may be TRBD1 (6 bases). Looked up from germline, CDR1 is MNHEY and CDR2 is SVGAGI. Deletions cut 6 bases from V and 3 bases from J, with 15 bases between. This CDR3 has 15 amino acids. CDR3 sequence (DNA): TGTGCCAGCAGGACCACAGGGCCGCTCTACAATGAGCAGTTCTTC. It yields the protein CASRTTGPLYNEQFF.

V gene TRBV20-1 combines with J gene TRBJ1-2; no clear D. The germline CDR1 and CDR2 sequences are DFQATT and SNEGSKA (reference sequence). The V end lost 7 bases, the J end lost 4 bases, and 7 bases lay between the germline ends. There are 10 residues in the CDR3. CDR3 nucleotides: TGCAGTGTCGCGGGCTATGGCTACACCTTC. Its translation is CSVAGYGYTF.

The V call is TRBV11-2, the J call TRBJ1-2, with D possibly being TRBD1 (5 bases). CDR3 length equals 16 residues. The V end lost 4 bases, the J end lost 3 bases, and 18 bases lay between the germline ends. CDR1 is SGHAT, CDR2 FQNNGV, per germline. The CDR3 here is CASSSALAPGYYGYTF. The CDR3, as DNA: TGTGCCAGCAGCTCAGCTTTAGCCCCAGGGTACTATGGCTACACCTTC. The whole variable domain, filled in from reference TRBV11-2 and TRBJ1-2, reads EAGVAQSPRYKIIEKRQSVAFWCNPISGHATLYWYQQILGQGPKLLIQFQNNGVVDDSQLPKDRFSAERLKGVDSTLKIQPAKLEDSAVYLCASSSALAPGYYGYTFGSGTRLTVV.

The chain carries TRBV5-6 and TRBJ2-5, with D tentatively TRBD1 (6 bases). The CDR3 runs to 15 residues. Germline lookup yields CDR1 SGHDT and CDR2 YYEEEE. Between the trimmed V and J ends, which lost 3 bases and 5 bases, there was a span of 17 bases. The CDR3 spells CASSSFRTAGETQYF. CDR3 in DNA: TGTGCCAGCAGCTCGTTCCGGACAGCTGGGGAGACCCAGTACTTC.

Only a few counts were recorded for this clone. The chain links TRBV7-2 to TRBJ2-3; 10 bases are shared with TRBD1. Trimming removed 5 bases from V and 6 bases from J; junction bases left unmatched: 5. The germline V gene has CDR1 SGHTA and CDR2 FQGNSA. This CDR3 region has 14 residues. Here the CDR3 DNA reads TGTGCCAGCAGCACGACAGGGGGCCGGGATACGCAGTATTTT. Translation gives CASSTTGGRDTQYF.

The genes are TRBV6-5 and TRBJ2-7, with a possible D match to TRBD1 (6 bases). V was clipped by 5 bases and J by 1 base, with 12 bases between them. CDR3 length: 14 residues. CDR1 and CDR2 from the germline V gene are MNHEY and SVGAGI. The CDR3 sequence is CASSQADRSYEQYF. The CDR3 DNA reads TGTGCCAGCAGTCAAGCTGACAGGTCCTACGAGCAGTACTTC.

This CDR3 reads CASSLGQGAFSNQPQHF. The CDR3 DNA is TGTGCCAGCAGCTTGGGACAGGGAGCCTTTAGCAATCAGCCCCAGCATTTT. This sequence joins TRBV5-8 and TRBJ1-5; 7 nucleotides align to TRBD1. Germline CDR1 is SGHTS and CDR2 is YDEGEE. The CDR3 is 17 amino acids. The junction had 6 bases not matched to a gene; V was cut back by 0 bases and J by 0 bases.

The chain employs TRBV18 and TRBJ1-1, with 7 bases lining up with TRBD1. The CDR3 spans 15 residues. Germline values: CDR1 KGHSH, CDR2 LQKENI. The J segment lost 0 bases and the V segment lost 3 bases, leaving 4 bases of the junction unmatched. The CDR3 DNA reads as TGTGCCAGCTCACCCATGGGACAGATGAACACTGAAGCTTTCTTT. It encodes CASSPMGQMNTEAFF.

The chain recombines TRBV7-9 with TRBJ2-2; D is perhaps TRBD1 (6 bases). This CDR3 has 16 amino acids. The V and J ends lost 4 bases and 2 bases respectively, with 14 bases between them. Per the germline V gene, CDR1 is SEHNR and CDR2 is FQNEAQ (reference sequence). The CDR3 bases are TGTGCCAGCAGCTCGCCGGGACAACCTAACACCGGGGAGCTGTTTTTT. Protein: CASSSPGQPNTGELFF.

This clone was detected a few times. The gene calls are TRBV12-5 and TRBJ2-5; TRBD1 might be the D (5 bases). V lost 0 bases and J 3 bases, leaving 14 bases between the germline ends. The CDR3 length is 16 residues. From germline, CDR1 is LGHNT and CDR2 FRNRAP. This CDR3 reads CASGLVLGRLKETQYF. CDR3 DNA: TGTGCTAGTGGTTTGGTACTGGGGCGGTTGAAAGAGACCCAGTACTTC. Full variable domain (remainder filled in from reference TRBV12-5 and TRBJ2-5): DARVTQTPRHKVTEMGQEVTMRCQPILGHNTVFWYRQTMMQGLELLAYFRNRAPLDDSGMPKDRFSAEMPDATLATLKIQPSEPRDSAVYFCASGLVLGRLKETQYFGPGTRLLVL.

This chain links TRBV5-1 with TRBJ1-3; D is perhaps TRBD1 (5 bases). V lost 0 bases to trimming and J lost 2 bases, with 12 bases between them. Germline lookup yields CDR1 SGHRS and CDR2 YFSETQ. The CDR3 runs 16 residues. The DNA of the CDR3 is TGCGCCAGCAGCTTGGCCGGGGGGGTAGCTGGAAACACCATATATTTT. Translation gives CASSLAGGVAGNTIYF.

V gene TRBV7-6 combines with J gene TRBJ1-1; no clear D gene. The germline gives CDR1 SGHVS, CDR2 FNYEAQ. CDR3 length: 15 amino acids. Trimming took off 5 bases at V and 1 base at J, with 14 bases between the two ends. The CDR3 nucleotides are TGTGCCAGCAGCCCTGAAAAGACTCCGAACACTGAAGCTTTCTTT. Encoded protein: CASSPEKTPNTEAFF.

The chain joins TRBV4-1 to TRBJ1-2; 12 bases fit TRBD1. The CDR3 has 14 residues. After removal of 4 bases from V and 6 bases from J, the junction contained 3 bases not matched to a gene. CDR1 is MGHRA and CDR2 is YSYEKL in the germline V gene. The CDR3 is CASSLGTGGHGYTF. CDR3 DNA sequence: TGCGCCAGCAGCCTGGGGACAGGGGGCCATGGCTACACCTTC.

The chain uses TRBV5-4 and TRBJ2-5, with 8 bases fitting TRBD1. After removal of 1 base from V and 4 bases from J, the junction contained 3 bases not matched to a gene. CDR1 and CDR2 (germline): SGHNT, YYREEE (reference sequence). The CDR3 is 14 residues long. The CDR3 loop is CASSLPTGGETQYF. CDR3 bases: TGTGCCAGCAGCTTGCCTACAGGGGGAGAGACCCAGTACTTC.

J is TRBJ2-7 and V is TRBV5-1; a possible D gene is TRBD2 (6 bases). Germline lookup yields CDR1 SGHRS and CDR2 YFSETQ. With 5 bases removed from V and 0 bases from J, the gap between germline ends came to 12 bases. The CDR3 extends over 14 amino acids. The CDR3 sequence: CASRVFGSSYEQYF. The CDR3 nucleotides read TGCGCCAGCAGGGTATTCGGGAGCTCCTACGAGCAGTACTTC.

V is TRBV7-3 and J is TRBJ2-7; no clear D. Trimming took off 2 bases at V and 3 bases at J, with 14 bases between the two ends. The germline CDR1 and CDR2 sequences are SGHTA and FQGTGA. This CDR3 is 15 amino acids long. CDR3 region: CASSLSSRFDYEQYF. The CDR3 DNA sequence: TGTGCCAGCAGCTTATCTAGTCGCTTCGACTACGAGCAGTACTTC.

The CDR3 coding sequence is TGCGCCAGCAGCTTTGGGAGGAACGGGATCGAGCAGTACTTC. Residues: CASSFGRNGIEQYF. The J gene is TRBJ2-7, the V gene TRBV5-1; possible D gene TRBD2, 6 bases. V lost 2 bases to trimming and J lost 6 bases, with 15 bases between them. CDR3 length: 14 amino acids. Germline V CDR1 and CDR2: SGHRS, YFSETQ.

This chain uses TRBV5-6 with TRBJ2-7; 7 bases are a match to TRBD1. CDR3 length equals 17 residues. Germline CDR1 is SGHDT and CDR2 is YYEEEE. The junction had 13 bases not matched to a gene; V was cut back by 1 base and J by 3 bases. The CDR3 bases are TGTGCCAGCAGCTTGCGATTCGGACAGGCCTCGTTCTACGAGCAGTACTTC. Its protein is CASSLRFGQASFYEQYF.

This rearrangement joins TRBV4-1 to TRBJ2-5; the D gene is possibly TRBD1 (5 bases). The CDR3 extends over 16 amino acids. Germline values: CDR1 MGHRA, CDR2 YSYEKL. Trimming shortened V by 0 bases and J by 1 base, and 12 bases separated the two germline ends. This CDR3 reads CASSQDTGQGQETQYF. The CDR3 coding sequence is TGCGCCAGCAGCCAAGATACCGGGCAGGGCCAAGAGACCCAGTACTTC.